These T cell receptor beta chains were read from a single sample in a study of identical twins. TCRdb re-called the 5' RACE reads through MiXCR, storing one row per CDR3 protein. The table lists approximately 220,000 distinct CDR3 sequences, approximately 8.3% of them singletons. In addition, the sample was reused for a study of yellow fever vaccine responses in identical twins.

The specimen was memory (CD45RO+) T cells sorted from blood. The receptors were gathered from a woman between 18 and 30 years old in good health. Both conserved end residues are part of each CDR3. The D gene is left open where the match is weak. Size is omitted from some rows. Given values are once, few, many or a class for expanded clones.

TGCAGTGCTAGAGGAAGGAGCAATGAGCAGTTCTTC,CSARGRSNEQFF,few,TRBV20-1,TRBJ2-1,-
TGCGCCAGCAGCCAAGGGGGAGCGGGAGGGCCGGTTACGCAGTATTTT,CASSQGGAGGPVTQYF,-,TRBV4-3,TRBJ2-3,TRBD2
TGCAGTGCTCGGACAGGGCGCACAGATACGCAGTATTTT,CSARTGRTDTQYF,many,TRBV20-1,TRBJ2-3,TRBD1
TGCAGTGCTAGAGATCCTCGTACTAGCGCTATGACCTACGAGCAGTACTTC,CSARDPRTSAMTYEQYF,-,TRBV20-1,TRBJ2-7,TRBD2
TGCAGTGCTAGAGTCGGGGACCAACCGTACTTC,CSARVGDQPYF,-,TRBV20-1,TRBJ2-4,-
TGCGCCAGCAGACCAAAGGGGGTCGTGAACACTGAAGCTTTCTTT,CASRPKGVVNTEAFF,-,TRBV4-3,TRBJ1-1,-
TGCAGTAATTCGAAGGGGACCTACTCCTACGAGCAGTACTTC,CSNSKGTYSYEQYF,many,TRBV20-1,TRBJ2-7,-
TGTGCCTTCAGCCCGCAAGGGACGGAACACCTCTCCTACGAGCAGTACTTC,CAFSPQGTEHLSYEQYF,-,TRBV6-4,TRBJ2-7,-
TGCGCCAGCAGCCAAGATCAAGGGACTACGAGCACCGGGGAGCTGTTTTTT,CASSQDQGTTSTGELFF,many,TRBV4-3,TRBJ2-2,TRBD2
TGCGCCAGCAGCTTGGGTAGGACAGGGGGCGCGGGGAAGGACACTGAAGCTTTCTTT,CASSLGRTGGAGKDTEAFF,-,TRBV5-1,TRBJ1-1,TRBD1
TGCAGCGTCTGGGGCATCGAGAACACTGAAGCTTTCTTT,CSVWGIENTEAFF,-,TRBV29-1,TRBJ1-1,-
TGTGCCAGCAGCCAAGGTTTCGGCTACACCTTC,CASSQGFGYTF,few,TRBV3-1,TRBJ1-2,-
TGTGCCACCAGCAGAGATGGACAGGAAGGCAATCAGCCCCAGCATTTT,CATSRDGQEGNQPQHF,few,TRBV15,TRBJ1-5,TRBD1
TGTGCCAGCAGTCGGACCGGGACAGGGGTGTACAATGAGCAGTTCTTC,CASSRTGTGVYNEQFF,-,TRBV27,TRBJ2-1,TRBD1
TGTGCCAGCAGTGCCCACCAGGGGACCCAGTACTTC,CASSAHQGTQYF,many,TRBV6-5,TRBJ2-5,-
TGCGCCAGCAGCCAGGCGGCTGGACTAGCGGGAGAGCACGAGCAGTACTTC,CASSQAAGLAGEHEQYF,-,TRBV4-1,TRBJ2-7,TRBD2
TGCAGTGCTGGAGGACCACAGGGGTCCGAGCAGTACTTC,CSAGGPQGSEQYF,few,TRBV20-1,TRBJ2-7,TRBD1
TGCAGCGCCGGCGTGAGGTTATCACGGCGGAGCACTGAAGCTTTCTTT,CSAGVRLSRRSTEAFF,many,TRBV29-1,TRBJ1-1,-
TGCAGCGTTGCGAGAGCGGGGGGCACCGGGGAGCTGTTTTTT,CSVARAGGTGELFF,many,TRBV29-1,TRBJ2-2,TRBD2
TGTGCCAGCAGCGTAGATCTTACTAGCGGGGGCAATGAGCAGTTCTTC,CASSVDLTSGGNEQFF,few,TRBV9,TRBJ2-1,TRBD2
TGTGCCAGCAGTGGGAGCGGGGGGACCACAGATACGCAGTATTTT,CASSGSGGTTDTQYF,many,TRBV2,TRBJ2-3,TRBD2
TGTGCCACCAGCAAAAATCGGGGGCTTGGGCAAGAGACCCAGTACTTC,CATSKNRGLGQETQYF,many,TRBV15,TRBJ2-5,-
TGCAGTGCTAGAGATTGGACAGGGTGGAATCAGCCCCAGCATTTT,CSARDWTGWNQPQHF,many,TRBV20-1,TRBJ1-5,TRBD1
TGTGCCAGCAGATTCGGGGGGACCAACACCGGGGAGCTGTTTTTT,CASRFGGTNTGELFF,many,TRBV5-6,TRBJ2-2,TRBD2
TGTGCCAGCAGCTACACAGTTTACACTGAAGCTTTCTTT,CASSYTVYTEAFF,few,TRBV5-6,TRBJ1-1,-
TGTGCCAGCAGCGTAGAGACTAGCGGGGGCACAGATACGCAGTATTTT,CASSVETSGGTDTQYF,few,TRBV9,TRBJ2-3,TRBD2
TGCAGCGTTTCCGGGCCGGAATACGAGCAGTACTTC,CSVSGPEYEQYF,many,TRBV29-1,TRBJ2-7,-
TGTGCCACCTCCCGCCGGGGAGTTAGCAATCAGCCCCAGCATTTT,CATSRRGVSNQPQHF,few,TRBV24-1,TRBJ1-5,-
TGTGCCAGCAGCTCCGGGACGGTTGGAAATGAAAAACTGTTTTTT,CASSSGTVGNEKLFF,-,TRBV7-9,TRBJ1-4,-
TGCAGTGCTAGCCCACGGGTCGAAGGATACAATGAGCAGTTCTTC,CSASPRVEGYNEQFF,few,TRBV20-1,TRBJ2-1,-
TGTGCCAGCAGCCTCTATTCGATGGGAGAGACCCAGTACTTC,CASSLYSMGETQYF,-,TRBV6-2/TRBV6-3,TRBJ2-5,-
TGTGCCAGCAGTACAACACAGGGAAACACCATATATTTT,CASSTTQGNTIYF,few,TRBV12-3/TRBV12-4,TRBJ1-3,-
TGTGCCAGCAGTAAGACGGGACAGAATAATTCACCCCTCCACTTT,CASSKTGQNNSPLHF,-,TRBV7-6,TRBJ1-6,TRBD1
TGTGCCAGCAGTGCCCGGGAGTATGGCTACACCTTC,CASSAREYGYTF,many,TRBV25-1,TRBJ1-2,-
TGTGCCACCAGCAGAGGCCGACAGGGGGGCTATGGCTACACCTTC,CATSRGRQGGYGYTF,-,TRBV15,TRBJ1-2,TRBD1
TGTGCCAGCAGTTCAGACAGGGCGGCCTACGAGCAGTACTTC,CASSSDRAAYEQYF,-,TRBV2,TRBJ2-7,TRBD1
TGTGCCAGCAGCGTGACAGGGCAGAGCTCCTACGAGCAGTACTTC,CASSVTGQSSYEQYF,-,TRBV9,TRBJ2-7,TRBD1
TGTGCCAGCAGCTATCTGACAGGGACAAGGTTAACAGATACGCAGTATTTT,CASSYLTGTRLTDTQYF,few,TRBV5-8,TRBJ2-3,TRBD1
TGTGCCAGCAGTTCCCTCACAGGGTTCAATCAGCCCCAGCATTTT,CASSSLTGFNQPQHF,few,TRBV27,TRBJ1-5,-
TGCGCCAGCAGCCCCCGGGGGAGGACGAACACCGGGGAGCTGTTTTTT,CASSPRGRTNTGELFF,-,TRBV5-1,TRBJ2-2,-
TGTGCCAGCAGGGGGTGGCGGGACACAGATACGCAGTATTTT,CASRGWRDTDTQYF,few,TRBV6-1,TRBJ2-3,-
TGTGCCAGTAGTCCCTGTTCCAAGGCGGGAATTGGGTGTGAGCAGTTCTTC,CASSPCSKAGIGCEQFF,-,TRBV19,TRBJ2-1,-
TGTGCCAGCAGGGAAGGAGCGGGGGGGGGTAATGAGCAGTTCTTC,CASREGAGGGNEQFF,few,TRBV7-2,TRBJ2-1,TRBD2
TGTGCCAGCAGTATAGGGAATCAGCCCCAGCATTTT,CASSIGNQPQHF,few,TRBV6-1,TRBJ1-5,-
TGCGCCAGCAGCTTGGCGGGCGGGATGGATGAGCAGTTCTTC,CASSLAGGMDEQFF,many,TRBV5-1,TRBJ2-1,-
TGTGCCTCCGGGGGCTCTGGGGCCAACGTCCTGACTTTC,CASGGSGANVLTF,few,TRBV7-9,TRBJ2-6,-
TGTGCCACCAGCAGCGTATACAGTATTGTTTCTCAAGAGACCCAGTACTTC,CATSSVYSIVSQETQYF,few,TRBV15,TRBJ2-5,-
TGCAGTGCTAGCGGTCTAACTAGCGGGGGGAAAGAGACCCAGTACTTC,CSASGLTSGGKETQYF,few,TRBV20-1,TRBJ2-5,TRBD2
TGTGCCAGCAGCGCAGGGAACACCGGGGAGCTGTTTTTT,CASSAGNTGELFF,many,TRBV6-4,TRBJ2-2,-
TGCAGCGTTACCTTTAGTCTTTCCGAGCAGTTCTTC,CSVTFSLSEQFF,many,TRBV29-1,TRBJ2-1,-
TGTGCCAGCAGTCGGGGGACCGAGCAGTTCTTC,CASSRGTEQFF,many,TRBV25-1,TRBJ2-1,-
TGCAGTGCAAGTTCCGGACAACCCTTTCCGGCTTTCTTT,CSASSGQPFPAFF,few,TRBV20-1,TRBJ1-1,-
TGTGCCAGCAGTTATAGAACTGCCGGATGGGGTAGCACAGATACGCAGTATTTT,CASSYRTAGWGSTDTQYF,-,TRBV6-2/TRBV6-3,TRBJ2-3,-
TGTGCCAGCAGCGTAGAGGGGATGGTAGCAGATACGCAGTATTTT,CASSVEGMVADTQYF,-,TRBV9,TRBJ2-3,-
TGTGCCAGCAGACCGACTAGCCTGCTGACAGATACGCAGTATTTT,CASRPTSLLTDTQYF,many,TRBV12-3/TRBV12-4,TRBJ2-3,TRBD2